These T cell receptor beta chains were read from a single sample in a study of blood T cell repertoires in COVID-19. Some clones are missing from TCRdb's copy, which holds only in-frame ones; the method was immunoSEQ multiplex PCR. The table includes hundreds of thousands of clones, approximately 90% detected once. Sequenced material: PBMCs or T cells enriched from blood (not recorded which). The source is a woman aged 35 to 49 who had recovered from COVID-19. Both conserved end residues are part of each CDR3. A D gene is named only where the DNA matches it firmly. Clone size appears in some rows only: once, few, many, or a class for an expanded clone.

D gene,clone size,V gene,J gene,CDR3 DNA,CDR3 protein
TRBD1,-,TRBV7-8,TRBJ1-5,TGTGCCAGCAGCACGGACAGGGAGGGTCAGCCCCAGCATTTT,CASSTDREGQPQHF
-,-,TRBV6-5,TRBJ1-5,TGTGCCAGCAAGCGGGAGGGGTGGGGGAATCAGCCCCAGCATTTT,CASKREGWGNQPQHF
TRBD2,-,TRBV7-2,TRBJ2-7,TGTGCCAGCAGCTTCACTAGCGGGGGCCAGTACTTC,CASSFTSGGQYF
TRBD1,-,TRBV7-9,TRBJ1-3,TGTGCCAGCAGCTTAGGGGACAGGGGGCCCTCTGGAAACACCATATATTTT,CASSLGDRGPSGNTIYF
TRBD1,-,TRBV19,TRBJ1-2,TGTGCCAGTAGTGCAGGGACAGGGAGCTATGGCTACACCTTC,CASSAGTGSYGYTF
TRBD2,-,TRBV5-8,TRBJ2-1,TGTGCCAGCAGCGTTTGGACTAGCGGGGCCTCCTACAATGAGCAGTTCTTC,CASSVWTSGASYNEQFF
TRBD2,-,TRBV13,TRBJ2-3,TGTGCCAGCAGCTTATTCCCCCCCCTTGCGGGAGGGTCAGGCACAGATACGCAGTATTTT,CASSLFPPLAGGSGTDTQYF
-,-,TRBV5-1,TRBJ1-1,TGCGCCAGCAGCTTCGGGACTGGGAACACTGAAGCTTTCTTT,CASSFGTGNTEAFF
-,few,TRBV3-1/TRBV3-2,TRBJ2-1,TGTGCCAGCAGCTCAGATTCAGCAGGCCCCTACAATGAGCAGTTCTTC,CASSSDSAGPYNEQFF
-,-,TRBV7-2,TRBJ2-4,TGTGCCAGCAGCAACCCCGGGGGAGACATTCAGTACTTC,CASSNPGGDIQYF
TRBD1,-,TRBV4-1,TRBJ2-1,TGCGCCAGCAGCCAAGTCTGGACAGGGATATACAATGAGCAGTTCTTC,CASSQVWTGIYNEQFF
TRBD1,-,TRBV5-4,TRBJ1-3,TGTGCCAGCAGCGCCGACAGGGGGCGTGGAAACACCATATATTTT,CASSADRGRGNTIYF
TRBD2,-,TRBV4-1,TRBJ2-5,TGCGCCAGCAGCCAAGGGACTAGCGGAAAAGAGACCCAGTACTTC,CASSQGTSGKETQYF
-,-,TRBV6-4,TRBJ1-5,TGTGCCAGAGGGGTTGTTTTTCAGCCCCAGCATTTT,CARGVVFQPQHF
-,-,TRBV19,TRBJ2-7,TGTGCCAGTAGTATAGCCCCTGGCGGCTACGAGCAGTACTTC,CASSIAPGGYEQYF
TRBD1,-,TRBV2,TRBJ2-7,TGTGCCAGCAGGCGACAGGGTGTCTACGAGCAGTACTTC,CASRRQGVYEQYF
-,-,TRBV19,TRBJ1-5,TGTGCCAGAGGCGGAGGGGTACGACAGCCCCAGCATTTT,CARGGGVRQPQHF
-,once,TRBV2,TRBJ2-1,TGTGCCAGTAGTAACGGGACCTATAGTACAGGGTACAATGAGCAGTTCTTC,CASSNGTYSTGYNEQFF
TRBD1,-,TRBV9,TRBJ1-2,TGTGCCAGCAGCCCTGGGGGACAGAACTATGGCTACACCTTC,CASSPGGQNYGYTF
-,-,TRBV14,TRBJ1-6,TGTGCCAGCAGCCAAGTGTGGGCATCACCCCTCCACTTT,CASSQVWASPLHF
TRBD1,-,TRBV10-3,TRBJ2-7,TGTGCCATCAGGGCCGGGACAGCGGAGTACGAGCAGTACTTC,CAIRAGTAEYEQYF
-,-,TRBV2,TRBJ2-2,TGTGCCAGCAGTGAAGCCGGGATAGGGGAGCTGTTTTTT,CASSEAGIGELFF
-,-,TRBV5-6,TRBJ2-7,TGTGCCAGCAGCTTGGAGGGGTTTCCCTACGAGCAGTACTTC,CASSLEGFPYEQYF
-,-,TRBV4-1,TRBJ1-1,TGCGCCAGCAGCCAAGTTTCGGGGAGGCGGACTGAAGCTTTCTTT,CASSQVSGRRTEAFF
TRBD2,-,TRBV9,TRBJ2-1,TGTGCCAGCAGCGTAGGCGGGAGTACCTACAATGAGCAGTTCTTC,CASSVGGSTYNEQFF
TRBD2,-,TRBV19,TRBJ2-3,TGTGCCAGTAGTTCTGGGGATCTAGCGGGCCTTATGGGCGATACGCAGTATTTT,CASSSGDLAGLMGDTQYF
-,-,TRBV12-3/TRBV12-4,TRBJ2-6,TGTGCCAGCAGTCCGGTTAAGGCCAACGTCCTGACTTTC,CASSPVKANVLTF
TRBD1,-,TRBV7-9,TRBJ1-5,TGTGCCAGCAGCTTAGATGGACAGGGTCTTAGCAATCAGCCCCAGCATTTT,CASSLDGQGLSNQPQHF
-,-,TRBV15,TRBJ2-1,TGTGCCACCAGCAGAGATGGTAGAAGCTCCTACAATGAGCAGTTCTTC,CATSRDGRSSYNEQFF